This TCR beta chain was captured by sequencing in a study of spatial heterogeneity in lung cancer. About the research overall: Sequencing covered available follow-up PBMC samples collected a median of around two years after resection. The average appearance count of each unique TCR and UMI combination in raw reads was more than ten.

A single record per CDR3 protein comes from TCRdb applying MiXCR to the 5' RACE reads. This sample yields about 20,000 distinct CDR3 sequences, of which more than 8% are seen a single time; less than 25% belongs to the top ten. This clonotype showed up just a few times. The time point: blood at routine non-recurrence follow-up after resection. In each case, whole RNA from tumor, nontumor lung or frozen PBMC was sequenced unsorted. Germline V gene data show CDR1 as SQVTM and CDR2 as ANQGSEA. Between the trimmed V and J ends, which lost 0 bases and 5 bases, there was a span of 14 bases. There are 15 residues in the CDR3.

This receptor was identified in a male donor with early-stage non-small cell lung cancer. The sequences come from PBMCs, collected at follow-up. The chain uses TRBV29-1 and TRBJ2-1, with TRBD2 as a possible D gene (7 bases). CDR3 sequence reads: CSVEDSRGPNNEQFF. The CDR3 region has the DNA TGCAGCGTTGAAGATTCGCGGGGGCCGAACAATGAGCAGTTCTTC.